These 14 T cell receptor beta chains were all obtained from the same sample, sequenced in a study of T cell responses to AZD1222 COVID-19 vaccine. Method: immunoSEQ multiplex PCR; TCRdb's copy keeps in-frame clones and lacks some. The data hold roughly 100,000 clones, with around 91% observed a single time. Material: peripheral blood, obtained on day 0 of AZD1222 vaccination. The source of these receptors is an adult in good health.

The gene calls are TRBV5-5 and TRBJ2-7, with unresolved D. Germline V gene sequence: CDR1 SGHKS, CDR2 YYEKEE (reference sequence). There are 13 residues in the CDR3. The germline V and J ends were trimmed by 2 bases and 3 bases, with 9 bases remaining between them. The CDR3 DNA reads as TGTGCCAGCAGCTTTTCTGAGGTCTACGAGCAGTACTTC. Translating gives CASSFSEVYEQYF.

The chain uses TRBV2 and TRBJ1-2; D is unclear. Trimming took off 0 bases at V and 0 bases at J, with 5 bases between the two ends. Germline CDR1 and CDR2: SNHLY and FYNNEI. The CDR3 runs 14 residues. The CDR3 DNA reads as TGTGCCAGCAGTGAAGCAGACACTAACTATGGCTACACCTTC. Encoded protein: CASSEADTNYGYTF.

The CDR3 DNA is TGTGCCAGCAGCTTAGGGGGGCCCCAGCATTTT. It codes for CASSLGGPQHF. The chain uses TRBV13 and TRBJ1-5, with D hard to call. This CDR3 has 11 amino acids. With 0 bases removed from V and 9 bases from J, the gap between germline ends came to 3 bases. The germline CDR1 and CDR2 sequences are PRHDT and FYEKMQ (reference sequence). Complete variable domain (other parts from reference TRBV13 and TRBJ1-5): AAGVIQSPRHLIKEKRETATLKCYPIPRHDTVYWYQQGPGQDPQFLISFYEKMQSDKGSIPDRFSAQQFSDYHSELNMSSLELGDSALYFCASSLGGPQHFGDGTRLSIL.

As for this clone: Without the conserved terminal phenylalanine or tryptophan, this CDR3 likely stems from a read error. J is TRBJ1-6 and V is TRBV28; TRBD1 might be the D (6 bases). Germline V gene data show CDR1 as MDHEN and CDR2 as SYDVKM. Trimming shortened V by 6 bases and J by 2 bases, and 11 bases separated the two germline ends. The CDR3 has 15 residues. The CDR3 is CASSTGKAYNSPLHL. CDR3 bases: TGTGCCAGCAGCACAGGGAAAGCCTATAATTCACCCCTCCACCTT.

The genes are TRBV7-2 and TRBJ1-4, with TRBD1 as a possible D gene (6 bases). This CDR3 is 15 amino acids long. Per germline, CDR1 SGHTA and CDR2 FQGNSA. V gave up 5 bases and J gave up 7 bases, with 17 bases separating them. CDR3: CASSQQTGGGEKLFF. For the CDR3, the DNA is TGTGCCAGCAGCCAGCAGACCGGGGGCGGTGAAAAACTGTTTTTT.

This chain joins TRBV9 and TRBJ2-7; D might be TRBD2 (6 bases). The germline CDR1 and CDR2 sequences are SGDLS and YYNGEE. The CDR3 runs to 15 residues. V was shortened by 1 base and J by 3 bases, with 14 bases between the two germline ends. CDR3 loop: CASSVSGGKRYEQYF. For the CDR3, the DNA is TGTGCCAGCAGCGTATCTGGGGGGAAGCGCTACGAGCAGTACTTC.

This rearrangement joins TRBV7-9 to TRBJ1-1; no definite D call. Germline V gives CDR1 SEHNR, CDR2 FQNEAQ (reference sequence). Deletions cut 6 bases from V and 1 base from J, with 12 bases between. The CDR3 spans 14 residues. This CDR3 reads CASRIGWGNTEAFF. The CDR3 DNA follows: TGTGCCAGCAGGATCGGTTGGGGGAACACTGAAGCTTTCTTT.

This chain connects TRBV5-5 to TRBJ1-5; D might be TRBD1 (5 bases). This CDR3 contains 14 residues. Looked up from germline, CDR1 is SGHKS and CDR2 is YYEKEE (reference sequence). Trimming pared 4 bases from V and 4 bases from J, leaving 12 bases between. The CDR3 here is CASSAGTPNQPQHF. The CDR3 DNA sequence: TGTGCCAGCAGCGCCGGGACTCCTAATCAGCCCCAGCATTTT.

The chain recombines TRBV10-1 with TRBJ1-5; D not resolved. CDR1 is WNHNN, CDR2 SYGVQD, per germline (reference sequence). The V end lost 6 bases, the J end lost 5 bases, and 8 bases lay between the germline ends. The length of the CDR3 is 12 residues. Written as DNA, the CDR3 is TGCGCCAGCAGCCTCAAGGATCAGCCCCAGCATTTT. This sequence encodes CASSLKDQPQHF.

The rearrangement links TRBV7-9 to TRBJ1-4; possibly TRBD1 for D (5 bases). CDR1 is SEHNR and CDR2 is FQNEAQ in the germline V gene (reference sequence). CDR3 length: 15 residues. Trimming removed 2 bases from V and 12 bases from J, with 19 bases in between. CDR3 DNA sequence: TGTGCCAGCAGCTTATCGGGGCGCGAAGGAAGAGAACTGTTTTTT. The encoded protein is CASSLSGREGRELFF.

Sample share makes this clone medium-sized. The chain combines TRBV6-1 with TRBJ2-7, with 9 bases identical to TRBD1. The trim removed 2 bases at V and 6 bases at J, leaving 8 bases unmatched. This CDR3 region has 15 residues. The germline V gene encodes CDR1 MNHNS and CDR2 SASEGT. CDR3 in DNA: TGTGCCAGCAGTGAAAGTACAGGGGGCCATGGCGAGCAGTACTTC. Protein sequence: CASSESTGGHGEQYF.

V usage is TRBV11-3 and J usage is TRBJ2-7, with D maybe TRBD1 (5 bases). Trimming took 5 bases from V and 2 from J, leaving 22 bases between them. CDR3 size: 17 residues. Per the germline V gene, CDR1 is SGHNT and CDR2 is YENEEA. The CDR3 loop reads CASSTAKQEHGPYEQYF. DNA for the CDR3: TGTGCCAGCAGCACAGCGAAACAGGAACACGGGCCCTACGAGCAGTACTTC.

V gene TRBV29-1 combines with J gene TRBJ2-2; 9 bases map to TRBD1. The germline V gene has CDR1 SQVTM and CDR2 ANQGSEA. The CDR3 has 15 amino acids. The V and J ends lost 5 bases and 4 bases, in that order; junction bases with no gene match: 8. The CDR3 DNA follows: TGCAGCGTTCGACGGGGACAGGGATTCACCGGGGAGCTGTTTTTT. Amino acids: CSVRRGQGFTGELFF.

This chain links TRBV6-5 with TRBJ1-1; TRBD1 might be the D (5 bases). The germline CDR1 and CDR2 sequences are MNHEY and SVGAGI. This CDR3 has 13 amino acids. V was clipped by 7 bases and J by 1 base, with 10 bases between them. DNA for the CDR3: TGTGCCAGCAATTGGGGGGAGAACACTGAAGCTTTCTTT. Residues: CASNWGENTEAFF.